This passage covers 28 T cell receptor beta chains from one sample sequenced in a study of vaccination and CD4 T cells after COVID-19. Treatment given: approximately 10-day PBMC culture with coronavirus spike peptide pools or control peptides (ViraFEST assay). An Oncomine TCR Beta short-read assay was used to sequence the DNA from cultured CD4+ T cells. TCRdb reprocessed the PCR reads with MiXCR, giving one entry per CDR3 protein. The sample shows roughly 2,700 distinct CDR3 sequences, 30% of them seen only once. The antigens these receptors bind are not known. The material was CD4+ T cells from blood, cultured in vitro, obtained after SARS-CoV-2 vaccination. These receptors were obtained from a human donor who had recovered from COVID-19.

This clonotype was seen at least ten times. The DNA of the CDR3 is TGCAGTGCCATCGGACTAGCGGGGGCCTCCTACGAGCAGTACTTC. This codes for CSAIGLAGASYEQYF. The chain has TRBV20-1 and TRBJ2-7; 13 positions match TRBD2. The V segment lost 6 bases and the J segment 0 bases; nucleotides outside the gene matches: 5. Germline assignment: CDR1 DFQATT and CDR2 SNEGSKA (reference sequence). The CDR3 runs to 15 residues.

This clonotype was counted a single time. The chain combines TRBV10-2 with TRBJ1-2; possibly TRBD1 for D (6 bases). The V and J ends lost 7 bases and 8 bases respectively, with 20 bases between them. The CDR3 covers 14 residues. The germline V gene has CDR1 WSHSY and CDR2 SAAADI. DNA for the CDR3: TGCGCCAGCATAGAGGGGGGCAGGGACGGCGGCTACACCTTC. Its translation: CASIEGGRDGGYTF.

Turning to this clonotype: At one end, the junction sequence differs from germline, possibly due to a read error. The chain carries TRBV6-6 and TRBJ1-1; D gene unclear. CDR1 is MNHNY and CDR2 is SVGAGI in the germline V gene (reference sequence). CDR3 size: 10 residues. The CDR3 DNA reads TGTGCCAGCAGTAACTCTGAAGCTTTCTTT. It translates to CASSNSEAFF.

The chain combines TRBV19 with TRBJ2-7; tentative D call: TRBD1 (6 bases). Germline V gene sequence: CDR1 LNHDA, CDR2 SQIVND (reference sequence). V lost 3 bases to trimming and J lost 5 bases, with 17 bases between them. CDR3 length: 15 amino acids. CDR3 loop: CASSIKSGQGNEQYF. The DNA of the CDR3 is TGTGCCAGTAGTATTAAGAGCGGTCAGGGGAACGAGCAGTACTTC.

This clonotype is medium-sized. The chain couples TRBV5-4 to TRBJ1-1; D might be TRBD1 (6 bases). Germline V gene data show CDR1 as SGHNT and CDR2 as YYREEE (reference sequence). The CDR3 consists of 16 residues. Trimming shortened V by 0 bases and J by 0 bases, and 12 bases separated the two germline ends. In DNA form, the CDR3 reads TGTGCCAGCAGCTTGGAAGCACAGGGCTTGAACACTGAAGCTTTCTTT. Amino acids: CASSLEAQGLNTEAFF.

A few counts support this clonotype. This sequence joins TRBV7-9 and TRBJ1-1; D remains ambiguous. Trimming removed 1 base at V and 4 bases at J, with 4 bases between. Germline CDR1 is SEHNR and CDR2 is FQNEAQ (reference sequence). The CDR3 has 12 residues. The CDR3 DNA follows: TGTGCCAGCAGCTTAGTAAGCACTGAAGCTTTCTTT. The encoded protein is CASSLVSTEAFF.

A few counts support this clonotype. The CDR3 sequence: CARDEWASGGFTSTDTQYF. DNA for the CDR3: TGTGCCAGGGATGAATGGGCTAGCGGGGGCTTCACTAGCACAGATACGCAGTATTTT. This chain uses TRBV7-2 with TRBJ2-3, with TRBD2 matching 10 bases. V was pared by 9 bases and J by 0 bases, with 18 bases of the junction left unmatched. The germline V gene has CDR1 SGHTA and CDR2 FQGNSA. The CDR3 covers 19 residues.

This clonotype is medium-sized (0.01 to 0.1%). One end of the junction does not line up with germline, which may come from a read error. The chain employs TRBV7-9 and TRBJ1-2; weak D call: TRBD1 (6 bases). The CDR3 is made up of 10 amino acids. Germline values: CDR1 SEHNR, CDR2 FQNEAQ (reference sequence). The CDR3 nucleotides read TGTGCCAGCAGCTTTGGGGACACTTTCTTC. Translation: CASSFGDTFF.

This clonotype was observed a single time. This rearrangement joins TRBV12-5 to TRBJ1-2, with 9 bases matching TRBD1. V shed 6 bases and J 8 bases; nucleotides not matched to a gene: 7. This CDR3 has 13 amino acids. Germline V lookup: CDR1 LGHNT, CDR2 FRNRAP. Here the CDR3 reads CASGQGQGEGYTF. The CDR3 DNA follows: TGTGCTAGTGGGCAGGGACAGGGCGAAGGCTACACCTTC.

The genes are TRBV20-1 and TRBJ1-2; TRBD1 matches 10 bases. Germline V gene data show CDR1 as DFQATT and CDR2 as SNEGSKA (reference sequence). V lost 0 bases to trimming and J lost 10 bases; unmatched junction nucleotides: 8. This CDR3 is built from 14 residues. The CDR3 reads CSARDSGQGDAYTF. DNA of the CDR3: TGCAGTGCTAGAGATAGTGGACAGGGGGACGCCTACACCTTC.

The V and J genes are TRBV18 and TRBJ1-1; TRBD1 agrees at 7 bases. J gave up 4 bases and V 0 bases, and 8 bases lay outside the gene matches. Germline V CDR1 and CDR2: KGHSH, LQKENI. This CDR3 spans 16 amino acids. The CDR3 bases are TGTGCCAGCTCACCACCTAACCGACAGGGCGGCACTGAAGCTTTCTTT. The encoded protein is CASSPPNRQGGTEAFF.

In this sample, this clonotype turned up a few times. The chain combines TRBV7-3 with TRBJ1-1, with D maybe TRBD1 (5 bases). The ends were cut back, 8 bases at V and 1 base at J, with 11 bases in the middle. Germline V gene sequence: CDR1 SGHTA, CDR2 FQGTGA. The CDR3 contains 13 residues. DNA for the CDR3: TGTGCCAGCTCAGAGGGGAGGAACACTGAAGCTTTCTTT. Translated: CASSEGRNTEAFF.

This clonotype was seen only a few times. The CDR3 sequence is CASSVGQLTSGANVLTF. The CDR3 DNA reads TGTGCCAGCAGTGTCGGACAATTGACCTCTGGGGCCAACGTCCTGACTTTC. The chain has TRBV25-1 and TRBJ2-6; D might be TRBD1 (5 bases). The germline V and J ends were trimmed by 4 bases and 0 bases, with 13 bases remaining between them. The CDR3 loop spans 17 amino acids. Germline CDR1 is MGHDK and CDR2 is SYGVNS. Looking up the rest from reference TRBV25-1 and TRBJ2-6 gives the full variable domain: EADIYQTPRYLVIGTGKKITLECSQTMGHDKMYWYQQDPGMELHLIHYSYGVNSTEKGDLSSESTVSRIRTEHFPLTLESARPSHTSQYLCASSVGQLTSGANVLTFGAGSRLTVL.

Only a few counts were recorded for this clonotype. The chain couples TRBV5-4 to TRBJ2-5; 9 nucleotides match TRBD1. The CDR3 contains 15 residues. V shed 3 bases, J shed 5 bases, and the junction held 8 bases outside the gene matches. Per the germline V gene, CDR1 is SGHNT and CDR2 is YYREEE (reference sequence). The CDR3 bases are TGTGCCAGCAGCTACCCGGGACAGGGAGGGGAGACCCAGTACTTC. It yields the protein CASSYPGQGGETQYF.

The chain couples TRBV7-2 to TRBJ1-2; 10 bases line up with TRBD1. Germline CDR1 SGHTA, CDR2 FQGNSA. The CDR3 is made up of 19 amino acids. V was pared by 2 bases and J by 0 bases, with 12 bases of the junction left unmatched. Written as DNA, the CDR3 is TGTGCCAGCAGCTTAACGACCGGGACAGGGGTTATAGCTAACTATGGCTACACCTTC. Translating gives CASSLTTGTGVIANYGYTF.

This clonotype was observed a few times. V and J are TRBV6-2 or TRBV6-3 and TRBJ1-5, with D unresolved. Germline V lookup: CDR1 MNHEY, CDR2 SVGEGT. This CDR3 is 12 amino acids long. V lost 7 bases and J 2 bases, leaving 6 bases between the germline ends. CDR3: CASKPGNQPQHF. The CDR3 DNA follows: TGTGCCAGCAAACCGGGCAATCAGCCCCAGCATTTT.

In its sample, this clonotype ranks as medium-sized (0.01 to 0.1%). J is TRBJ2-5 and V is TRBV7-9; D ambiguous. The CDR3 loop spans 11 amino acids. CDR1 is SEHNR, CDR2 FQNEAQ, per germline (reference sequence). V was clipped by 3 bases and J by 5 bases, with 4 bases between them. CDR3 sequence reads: CASSFSETQYF. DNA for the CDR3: TGTGCCAGCAGCTTCTCGGAGACCCAGTACTTC.

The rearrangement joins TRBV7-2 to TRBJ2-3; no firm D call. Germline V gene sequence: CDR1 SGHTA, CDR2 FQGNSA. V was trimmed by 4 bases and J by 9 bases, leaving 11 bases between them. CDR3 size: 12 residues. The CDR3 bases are TGTGCCAGCAGCTCGGACCCCGTCACGCAGTATTTT. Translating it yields CASSSDPVTQYF. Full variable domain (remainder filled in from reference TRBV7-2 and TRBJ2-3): GAGVSQSPSNKVTEKGKDVELRCDPISGHTALYWYRQSLGQGLEFLIYFQGNSAPDKSGLPSDRFSAERTGGSVSTLTIQRTQQEDSAVYLCASSSDPVTQYFGPGTRLTVL.

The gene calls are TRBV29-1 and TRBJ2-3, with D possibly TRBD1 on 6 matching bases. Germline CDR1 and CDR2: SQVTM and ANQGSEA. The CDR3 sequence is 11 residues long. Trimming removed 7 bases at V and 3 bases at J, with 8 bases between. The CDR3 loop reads CSGGPTDTQYF. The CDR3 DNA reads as TGCAGCGGGGGGCCTACAGATACGCAGTATTTT.

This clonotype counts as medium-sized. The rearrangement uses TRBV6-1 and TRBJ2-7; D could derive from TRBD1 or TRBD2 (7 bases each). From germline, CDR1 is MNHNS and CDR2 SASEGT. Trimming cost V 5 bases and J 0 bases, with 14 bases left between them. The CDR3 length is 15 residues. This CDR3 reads CASSPGGTASYEQYF. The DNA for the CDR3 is TGTGCCAGCAGTCCCGGGGGGACAGCCTCCTACGAGCAGTACTTC.

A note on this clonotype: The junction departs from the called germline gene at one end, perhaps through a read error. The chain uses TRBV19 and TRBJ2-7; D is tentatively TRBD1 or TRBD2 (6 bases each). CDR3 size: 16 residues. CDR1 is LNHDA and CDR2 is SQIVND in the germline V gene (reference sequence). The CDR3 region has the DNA TGTGCCGGTAGTATAAGGGGGGACGGTTCCTCTTCCGAGCAGTACTTC. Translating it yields CAGSIRGDGSSSEQYF.

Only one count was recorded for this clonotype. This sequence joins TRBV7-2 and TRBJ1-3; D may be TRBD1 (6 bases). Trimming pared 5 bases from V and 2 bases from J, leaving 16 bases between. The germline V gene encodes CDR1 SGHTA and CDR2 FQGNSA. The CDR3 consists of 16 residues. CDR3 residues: CASSASFGTPGNTIYF. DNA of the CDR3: TGTGCCAGCAGCGCATCGTTCGGGACACCTGGAAACACCATATATTTT.

This CDR3 reads CASSQGPVSGNTIYF. The CDR3 nucleotides are TGTGCCAGCAGCCAGGGGCCCGTCTCTGGAAACACCATATATTTT. V is TRBV7-9 and J is TRBJ1-3; a possible D gene is TRBD1 (6 bases). Trimming pared 5 bases from V and 0 bases from J, leaving 11 bases between. The CDR3 runs to 15 residues. CDR1 and CDR2 from the germline V gene are SEHNR and FQNEAQ (reference sequence). The full variable domain, its missing parts supplied by reference TRBV7-9 and TRBJ1-3, is DTGVSQNPRHKITKRGQNVTFRCDPISEHNRLYWYRQTLGQGPEFLTYFQNEAQLEKSRLLSDRFSAERPKGSFSTLEIQRTEQGDSAMYLCASSQGPVSGNTIYFGEGSWLTVV.

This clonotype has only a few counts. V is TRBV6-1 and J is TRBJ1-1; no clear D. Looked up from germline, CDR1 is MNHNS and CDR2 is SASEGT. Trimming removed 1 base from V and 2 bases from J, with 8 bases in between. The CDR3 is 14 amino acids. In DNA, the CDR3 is TGTGCCAGCAGTGAAGTGGTGGGAAACACTGAAGCTTTCTTT. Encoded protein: CASSEVVGNTEAFF.

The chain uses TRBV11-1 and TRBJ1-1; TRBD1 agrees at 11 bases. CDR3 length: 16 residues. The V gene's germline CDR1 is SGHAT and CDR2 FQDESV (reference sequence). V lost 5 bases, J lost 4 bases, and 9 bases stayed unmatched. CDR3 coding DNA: TGTGCCAGCAGCACAACCGGGACAGGGGGTTTCACTGAAGCTTTCTTT. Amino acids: CASSTTGTGGFTEAFF.

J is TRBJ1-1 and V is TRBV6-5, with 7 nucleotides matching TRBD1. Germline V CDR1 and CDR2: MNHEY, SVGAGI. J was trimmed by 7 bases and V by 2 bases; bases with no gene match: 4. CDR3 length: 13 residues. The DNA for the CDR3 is TGTGCCAGCAGTTACCGGGGGACAGATGAAGCTTTCTTT. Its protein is CASSYRGTDEAFF.

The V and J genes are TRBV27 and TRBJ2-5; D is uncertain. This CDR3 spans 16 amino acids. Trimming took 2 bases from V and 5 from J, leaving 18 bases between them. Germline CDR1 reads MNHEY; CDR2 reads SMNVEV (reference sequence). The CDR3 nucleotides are TGTGCCAGCAGTTTAAAGGCTGACAACGTGAGGGAGACCCAGTACTTC. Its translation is CASSLKADNVRETQYF.

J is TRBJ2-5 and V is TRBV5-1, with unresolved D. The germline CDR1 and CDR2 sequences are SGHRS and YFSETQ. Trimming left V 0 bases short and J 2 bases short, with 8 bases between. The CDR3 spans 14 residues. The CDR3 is CASSLVLTQETQYF. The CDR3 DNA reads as TGCGCCAGCAGCTTGGTCCTTACTCAAGAGACCCAGTACTTC. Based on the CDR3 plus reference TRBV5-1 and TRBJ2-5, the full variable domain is KAGVTQTPRYLIKTRGQQVTLSCSPISGHRSVSWYQQTPGQGLQFLFEYFSETQRNKGNFPGRFSGRQFSNSRSEMNVSTLELGDSALYLCASSLVLTQETQYFGPGTRLLVL.